The text below deals with one T cell receptor (beta chain). The clone's antigen remains unknown. There are no base qualities to consult, and no much larger clone falls within one base. Genomic DNA was extracted with the DNeasy Blood and Tissue Kit from about 10,000 to 100,000 sorted cells per subset. TCRbeta V-J or V-D-J regions were sequenced and mapped by the immunoSEQ service, with coverage above 10x per sample. The study's processing was this. The analysis included only productive rearrangements exported from the immunoSEQ Analyzer platform, and clonality was assessed using the 500 most abundant clones. Repertoire overlap between populations was quantified with the Morisita-Horn similarity index and the Jaccard index. Morisita-Horn similarity between CD8 T-cell subset TCR repertoires was measured in about 6 cancer patients. Held by TCRdb, this immuneACCESS table contains in-frame sequences only and omits some clones. Under half of the omission traces to an unresolved V gene where checked; the cause of the rest is unknown. V, J and clone size derive from that table, while D and trimming were established from the DNA sequence. The sample contains roughly 15,000 clones, 90% to 95% of them found a single time. The top ten clones comprise 3.5% to 5% of the sample.

V was cut back by 9 bases and J by 3 bases, leaving a gap of 15 bases between them. Reading from cysteine to phenylalanine, the CDR3 counts 13 amino acids. Just the 39-base CDR3 DNA is kept, in frame starting at base 1. CDR1 MDHEN and CDR2 SYDVKM are derived from the germline V gene. This sample was taken from a study of CD39 and CD103 CD8 tumor-infiltrating T cells (dated by TCRdb to 2017 to 2018). The study in broad terms: The repertoire comparisons shown came from four patients: one with an HPV-positive HNSCC, one with an HPV-negative HNSCC, one with ovarian cancer and one with melanoma. Deep sequencing of TCRbeta CDR3 was used to compare the repertoires of CD8 TIL subsets, defined by CD103 and CD39, with those of peripheral memory CD8 T cells. What the study reported, not specific to this receptor: Clonotypes from DP TILs were seldom detected in blood or uninvolved lymph node, while clonotypes from DN TILs overlapped to a large extent with peripheral memory CD8 repertoires. DP CD8 TILs appeared more oligoclonal than DN and SP CD8 TILs and blood memory CD8 T cells, with top 30 clonotypes covering about 50-86%.

No therapy was being received by patients at the time of sample collection, although prior treatments had ranged from chemotherapy, radiotherapy, surgery and immunotherapy to none. After thawing, cells went through T lymphocyte enrichment using a negative-selection kit, with EpCAM beads added for tumor-infiltrating lymphocytes. Memory CD8 T cells were sorted using a CD8+CD4-CD45RA- gate, without regard to whether the cells expressed CCR7. Peripheral blood mononuclear cells were isolated by Ficoll-Paque PLUS gradient and cryopreserved before analysis. Populations were sorted on a FACSAria II to approximately 99% purity, and cell pellets were frozen without culture for TCR sequencing.

This clonotype originated in a human donor with head and neck squamous cell carcinoma. Material: CD8+ T cells sorted from blood. Explained via the paper, the cell subset or site label denotes: total memory CD8 T cells (CD45RA-CCR7+/-) from blood or uninvolved lymph node. The chain is assembled from TRBV28 and TRBJ2-7; the best D guess is TRBD2, with 6 bases matching. The CDR3 sequence is CASTGTGNYEQYF. Here is the DNA: TGTGCCAGTACCGGGACTGGGAACTACGAGCAGTACTTC.